This T cell receptor (beta chain) came from a study of T cells in Graves' hyperthyroidism and ophthalmopathy. Study background: Before treatment of any kind, peripheral blood was taken at initial diagnosis.

The blood sample dates from first hyperthyroidism diagnosis, preceding any ophthalmopathy symptoms. Amplified TCR beta CDR3 regions came from RNA transcripts. Primed by the HTBI set, a first-round RT-PCR was run on the TCR CDR3. TCRdb used MiXCR to reprocess the multiplex PCR reads, holding one entry per CDR3 protein. The repertoire has fewer than 400,000 distinct CDR3 sequences, around 16% of them found once; the top ten carry 25% to 30%. Whole-study results and caveats: Blood also contained most expanded thyroid clonotypes above 0.001.

This clonotype occurred many times. No antigen is known for it. The sequencing input was blood. This receptor was taken from a woman under 30 with Graves' hyperthyroidism that later progressed to Graves' ophthalmopathy.

This chain's CDR3 is CASSLQGGHYEQYF. The CDR3 region has the DNA TGTGCCAGCAGCCTACAGGGGGGACACTACGAGCAGTACTTC. This chain links TRBV28 with TRBJ2-7, with 8 bases lining up with TRBD1. Germline CDR1 MDHEN, CDR2 SYDVKM. V lost 6 bases, J lost 3 bases, and 7 bases stayed unmatched. The length of the CDR3 is 14 residues.